This TCR beta chain was documented in a study of blood T cells in healthy people across ages. This clonotype has only a few counts. Trimming took off 0 bases at V and 5 bases at J, with 23 bases between the two ends. This CDR3 is 18 amino acids long. Germline V CDR1 and CDR2: LGHDT, YNNKEL (reference sequence). Primers used in a second PCR of about 7 to 12 cycles were a sample-barcoded 5' primer and a J-beta primer mix. TCRdb re-derived calls from the 5' RACE reads in MiXCR, one entry per CDR3 protein. Of under 1,100,000 distinct CDR3 sequences in the sample, about 23% were seen once. Separately, the same data were catalogued under a study of T cells of mothers and their children. That work contributes: All extracted RNA went into cDNA synthesis, around 1.4 ug per 15 ul.

Source material: blood. This clonotype was sampled from a girl aged 2 to 10 in good health. This chain connects TRBV3-1 to TRBJ2-7, with D perhaps TRBD1 or TRBD2 (5 bases each). The CDR3, as DNA: TGTGCCAGCAGCCAAGAAGGGACGAGGCCCCTGATGGTCCACGAGCAGTACTTC. It yields the protein CASSQEGTRPLMVHEQYF.